This T cell receptor (beta chain) was captured in a study of spatial heterogeneity in lung cancer. As to time point: sample taken at primary tumor resection. Findings and caveats of the study: Tumor mutation counts were tracked by expanded intratumoral alpha and beta TCR counts.

In the case of this clonotype: Its antigen is not identified. A library prepared for alpha chains yielded this beta chain as an off-target read; its size is of little meaning.

TCRdb re-derived calls from the 5' RACE reads in MiXCR, one entry per CDR3 protein. The data contain about 12,000 distinct CDR3 sequences, roughly 5.6% of them singletons. The V gene's germline CDR1 is SGHRS and CDR2 YFSETQ. J lost 2 bases, V lost 7 bases, and 5 bases had no gene match. This CDR3 contains 14 residues. The sequenced sample was lung tumor tissue, obtained at surgery. The rearrangement uses TRBV5-1 and TRBJ2-2; 7 positions match TRBD1. This sequence was found in a male donor with early-stage non-small cell lung cancer. The CDR3 bases are TGCGCCAGCCGCAACAGGGGAAACACCGGGGAGCTGTTTTTT. It encodes CASRNRGNTGELFF.